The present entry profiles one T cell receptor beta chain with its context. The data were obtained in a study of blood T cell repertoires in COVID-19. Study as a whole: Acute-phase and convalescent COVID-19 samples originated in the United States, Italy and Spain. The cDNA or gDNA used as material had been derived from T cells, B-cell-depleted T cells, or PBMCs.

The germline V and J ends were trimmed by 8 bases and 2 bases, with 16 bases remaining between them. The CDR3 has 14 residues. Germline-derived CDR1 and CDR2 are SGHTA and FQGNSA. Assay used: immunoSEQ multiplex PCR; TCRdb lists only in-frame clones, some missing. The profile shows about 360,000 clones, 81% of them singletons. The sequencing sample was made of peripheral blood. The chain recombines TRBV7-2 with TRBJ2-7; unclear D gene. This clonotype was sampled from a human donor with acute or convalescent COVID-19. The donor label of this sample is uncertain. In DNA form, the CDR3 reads TGTGCCAGCGCCTTAAGCCCTACTACCTACGAGCAGTACTTC. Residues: CASALSPTTYEQYF.